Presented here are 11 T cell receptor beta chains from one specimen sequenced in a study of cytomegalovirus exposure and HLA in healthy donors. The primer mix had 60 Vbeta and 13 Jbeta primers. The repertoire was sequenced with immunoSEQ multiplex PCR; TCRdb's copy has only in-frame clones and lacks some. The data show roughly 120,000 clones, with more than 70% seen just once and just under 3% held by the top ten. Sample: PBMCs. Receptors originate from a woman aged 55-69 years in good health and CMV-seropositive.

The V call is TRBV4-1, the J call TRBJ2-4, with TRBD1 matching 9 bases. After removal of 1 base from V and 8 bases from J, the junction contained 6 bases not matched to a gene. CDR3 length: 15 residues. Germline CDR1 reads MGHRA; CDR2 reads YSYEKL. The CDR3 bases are TGCGCCAGCAGCCAAGCCCCGACAGGGGGGGACATTCAGTACTTC. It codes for CASSQAPTGGDIQYF.

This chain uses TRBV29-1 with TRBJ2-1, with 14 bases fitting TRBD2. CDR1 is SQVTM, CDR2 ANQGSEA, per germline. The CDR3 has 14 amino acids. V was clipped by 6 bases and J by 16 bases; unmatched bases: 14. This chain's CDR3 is CSVRLAGGFSIPFF. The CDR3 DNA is TGCAGCGTACGACTAGCGGGGGGGTTCTCTATCCCTTTCTTC.

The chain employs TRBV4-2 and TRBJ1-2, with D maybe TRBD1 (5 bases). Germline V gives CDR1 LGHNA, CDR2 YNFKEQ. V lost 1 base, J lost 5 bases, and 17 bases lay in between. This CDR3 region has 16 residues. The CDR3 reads CASSQARLGGGYGYTF. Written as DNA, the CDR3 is TGTGCCAGCAGCCAAGCGAGGTTAGGCGGGGGGTATGGCTACACCTTC.

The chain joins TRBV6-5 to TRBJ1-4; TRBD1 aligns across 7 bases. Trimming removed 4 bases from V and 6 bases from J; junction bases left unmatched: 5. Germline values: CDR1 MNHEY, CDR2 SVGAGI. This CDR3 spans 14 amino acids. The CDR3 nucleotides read TGTGCCAGCAGTTCTGCAGGGGGTTATGAAAAACTGTTTTTT. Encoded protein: CASSSAGGYEKLFF.

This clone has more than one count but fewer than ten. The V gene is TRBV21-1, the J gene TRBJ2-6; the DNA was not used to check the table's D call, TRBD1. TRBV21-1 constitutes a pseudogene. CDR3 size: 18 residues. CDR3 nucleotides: TGTGCCAGCAGCAAAGGACAGACACAGAGCTCTGGGGCCAACGTCCTGACTTTC. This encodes CASSKGQTQSSGANVLTF.

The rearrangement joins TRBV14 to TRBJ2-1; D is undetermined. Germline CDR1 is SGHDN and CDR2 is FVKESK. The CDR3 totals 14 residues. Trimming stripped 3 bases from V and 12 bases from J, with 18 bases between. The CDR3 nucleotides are TGTGCCAGCAGCCACGGAGACCTCTCTTATTCGCAGTTCTTC. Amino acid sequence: CASSHGDLSYSQFF.

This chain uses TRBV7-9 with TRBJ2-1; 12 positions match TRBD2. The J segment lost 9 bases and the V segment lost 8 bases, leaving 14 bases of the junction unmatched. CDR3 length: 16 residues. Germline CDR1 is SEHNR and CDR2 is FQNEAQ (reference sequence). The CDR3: CASGILAGGVGAEQFF. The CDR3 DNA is TGTGCCAGCGGAATACTAGCGGGAGGAGTGGGAGCTGAGCAGTTCTTC.

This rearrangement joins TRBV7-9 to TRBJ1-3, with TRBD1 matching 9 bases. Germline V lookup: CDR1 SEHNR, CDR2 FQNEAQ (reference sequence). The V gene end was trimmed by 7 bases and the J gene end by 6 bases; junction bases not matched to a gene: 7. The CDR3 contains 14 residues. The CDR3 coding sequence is TGTGCCAGCACTGATACAGGGGGCGAAAACACCATATATTTT. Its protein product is CASTDTGGENTIYF.

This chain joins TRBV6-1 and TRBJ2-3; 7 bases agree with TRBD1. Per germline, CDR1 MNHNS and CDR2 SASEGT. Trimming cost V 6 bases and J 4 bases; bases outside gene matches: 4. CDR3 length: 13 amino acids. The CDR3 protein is CASRRQGADTQYF. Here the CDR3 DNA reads TGTGCCAGCAGGCGACAGGGTGCAGATACGCAGTATTTT.

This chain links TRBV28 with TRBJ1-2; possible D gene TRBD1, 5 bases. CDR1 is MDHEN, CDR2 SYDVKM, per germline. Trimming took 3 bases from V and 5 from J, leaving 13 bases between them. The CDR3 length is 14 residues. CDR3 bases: TGTGCCAGCAGTTTCATTTGGGGCCAGTATGGCTACACCTTC. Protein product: CASSFIWGQYGYTF.

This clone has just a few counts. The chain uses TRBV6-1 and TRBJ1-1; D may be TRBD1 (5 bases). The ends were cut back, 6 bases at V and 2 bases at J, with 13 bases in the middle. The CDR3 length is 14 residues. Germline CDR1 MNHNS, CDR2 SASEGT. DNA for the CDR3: TGTGCCAGCAGACCGCGCAGGGCAAACACTGAAGCTTTCTTT. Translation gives CASRPRRANTEAFF.